Listed below are T cell receptor beta chains from one sample, sequenced in a study of cytomegalovirus exposure and HLA in healthy donors. The table came from immunoSEQ multiplex PCR; TCRdb's copy has only in-frame clones and leaves some out. The table has roughly 150,000 clones, roughly 89% seen once. Sequences were obtained from PBMCs. The receptors were gathered from a young man in good health and CMV-seropositive. CDR3s include the opening cysteine and the closing phenylalanine or tryptophan. A D gene is named only where the DNA matches it firmly. The listing skips clone size in some rows; elsewhere it reads once, few, many or a size class.

v_gene: TRBV5-1; j_gene: TRBJ2-2; abundance: few; len: 14; d_gene: TRBD1; CDR3nt: TGCGCCAGCAGCGGACAGGTCGCCACCGGGGAGCTGTTTTTT; CDR3aa: CASSGQVATGELFF
v_gene: TRBV4-1; j_gene: TRBJ1-1; abundance: NA; len: 15; d_gene: NA; CDR3nt: TGCGCCAGCAGCCAGCACGGAGGTTTGAACACTGAAGCTTTCTTT; CDR3aa: CASSQHGGLNTEAFF
v_gene: TRBV7-9; j_gene: TRBJ2-1; abundance: NA; len: 16; d_gene: TRBD2; CDR3nt: TGTGCCAGCAGCACGATGGCTAGCGGTCCCTACAATGAGCAGTTCTTC; CDR3aa: CASSTMASGPYNEQFF
v_gene: TRBV7-6; j_gene: TRBJ2-7; abundance: NA; len: 12; d_gene: NA; CDR3nt: TGTGCCAGCAGCTTAGACCGGGACGAGCAGTACTTC; CDR3aa: CASSLDRDEQYF
v_gene: TRBV27; j_gene: TRBJ2-3; abundance: once; len: 17; d_gene: NA; CDR3nt: TGTGCCAGCAGCCACATCCCGGGAGCAGGATCGGGAGATACGCAGTATTTT; CDR3aa: CASSHIPGAGSGDTQYF
v_gene: TRBV28; j_gene: TRBJ2-7; abundance: NA; len: 17; d_gene: TRBD1; CDR3nt: TGTGCCAGCAGCGACCGACGCTGGGACAGGGAGAGGGGCGAGCAGTACTTC; CDR3aa: CASSDRRWDRERGEQYF
v_gene: TRBV28; j_gene: TRBJ2-5; abundance: NA; len: 13; d_gene: TRBD1; CDR3nt: TGTGCCAGCAGTCCGGGACAGACAGAGACCCAGTACTTC; CDR3aa: CASSPGQTETQYF
v_gene: TRBV27; j_gene: TRBJ1-1; abundance: NA; len: 12; d_gene: NA; CDR3nt: TGTGCCAGCAGCAACGGACTTACTGAAGCTTTCTTT; CDR3aa: CASSNGLTEAFF
v_gene: TRBV27; j_gene: TRBJ1-4; abundance: NA; len: 13; d_gene: NA; CDR3nt: TGTGCCAGCAGCGAGGAGGGCGATGAAAAACTGTTTTTT; CDR3aa: CASSEEGDEKLFF
v_gene: TRBV7-2; j_gene: TRBJ2-1; abundance: few; len: 13; d_gene: TRBD2; CDR3nt: TGTGCCGAACTGGAAGCGGGAGAGGAAGAGCAGTTCTTC; CDR3aa: CAELEAGEEEQFF
v_gene: TRBV7-9; j_gene: TRBJ1-2; abundance: NA; len: 17; d_gene: NA; CDR3nt: TGTGCCAGCAGCGTCCCATCCCGCGGGGCGGTCAAGTATGGCTACACCTTC; CDR3aa: CASSVPSRGAVKYGYTF
v_gene: TRBV27; j_gene: TRBJ1-1; abundance: NA; len: 13; d_gene: NA; CDR3nt: TGTGCCAGCAGTTTAGAGGGGGGGACTGAAACTTTCTTT; CDR3aa: CASSLEGGTETFF
v_gene: TRBV19; j_gene: TRBJ2-1; abundance: NA; len: 15; d_gene: NA; CDR3nt: TGTGCCAGTAGTCAACCGGGACACCCATACAATGAGCAGTTCTTC; CDR3aa: CASSQPGHPYNEQFF
v_gene: TRBV28; j_gene: TRBJ2-2; abundance: NA; len: 15; d_gene: NA; CDR3nt: TGTGCCAGCAGTTCGGATTCAGGGATCACCGGGGAGCTGTTTTTT; CDR3aa: CASSSDSGITGELFF
v_gene: TRBV2; j_gene: TRBJ2-5; abundance: NA; len: 17; d_gene: TRBD1; CDR3nt: TGTGCCAGCAGTGTACCGCGGACAGGGGCAGAGCAAGAGACCCAGTACTTC; CDR3aa: CASSVPRTGAEQETQYF
v_gene: TRBV11-3; j_gene: TRBJ2-3; abundance: NA; len: 16; d_gene: NA; CDR3nt: TGTGCCAGCAGCTTAAGGGTTCCGGGAACCACAGATACGCAGTATTTT; CDR3aa: CASSLRVPGTTDTQYF
v_gene: TRBV27; j_gene: TRBJ1-5; abundance: NA; len: 12; d_gene: NA; CDR3nt: TGTGCCACCGGGCCAGGGGATCAGCCCCAGCATTTT; CDR3aa: CATGPGDQPQHF
v_gene: TRBV10-2; j_gene: TRBJ2-3; abundance: NA; len: 14; d_gene: NA; CDR3nt: TGCGCCAGCAGTGATTGGACAGTCACAGATACGCAGTATTTT; CDR3aa: CASSDWTVTDTQYF
v_gene: TRBV2; j_gene: TRBJ2-2; abundance: NA; len: 14; d_gene: NA; CDR3nt: TGTGCCAGCAGAGACAGGACTAACACCGGGGAGCTGTTTTTT; CDR3aa: CASRDRTNTGELFF
v_gene: TRBV14; j_gene: TRBJ1-1; abundance: NA; len: 12; d_gene: NA; CDR3nt: TGTGCCAGCAGCCAAGATCTAACCGAAGCTTTCTTT; CDR3aa: CASSQDLTEAFF
v_gene: TRBV4-1; j_gene: TRBJ2-7; abundance: once; len: 13; d_gene: NA; CDR3nt: TGCGCCAGCAGCCACACGGACAGCTACGAGCAGTACTTC; CDR3aa: CASSHTDSYEQYF
v_gene: TRBV29-1; j_gene: TRBJ2-3; abundance: NA; len: 14; d_gene: NA; CDR3nt: TGCAGCGTCTGTAATCTCTTCGGCACAGATACGCAGTATTTT; CDR3aa: CSVCNLFGTDTQYF